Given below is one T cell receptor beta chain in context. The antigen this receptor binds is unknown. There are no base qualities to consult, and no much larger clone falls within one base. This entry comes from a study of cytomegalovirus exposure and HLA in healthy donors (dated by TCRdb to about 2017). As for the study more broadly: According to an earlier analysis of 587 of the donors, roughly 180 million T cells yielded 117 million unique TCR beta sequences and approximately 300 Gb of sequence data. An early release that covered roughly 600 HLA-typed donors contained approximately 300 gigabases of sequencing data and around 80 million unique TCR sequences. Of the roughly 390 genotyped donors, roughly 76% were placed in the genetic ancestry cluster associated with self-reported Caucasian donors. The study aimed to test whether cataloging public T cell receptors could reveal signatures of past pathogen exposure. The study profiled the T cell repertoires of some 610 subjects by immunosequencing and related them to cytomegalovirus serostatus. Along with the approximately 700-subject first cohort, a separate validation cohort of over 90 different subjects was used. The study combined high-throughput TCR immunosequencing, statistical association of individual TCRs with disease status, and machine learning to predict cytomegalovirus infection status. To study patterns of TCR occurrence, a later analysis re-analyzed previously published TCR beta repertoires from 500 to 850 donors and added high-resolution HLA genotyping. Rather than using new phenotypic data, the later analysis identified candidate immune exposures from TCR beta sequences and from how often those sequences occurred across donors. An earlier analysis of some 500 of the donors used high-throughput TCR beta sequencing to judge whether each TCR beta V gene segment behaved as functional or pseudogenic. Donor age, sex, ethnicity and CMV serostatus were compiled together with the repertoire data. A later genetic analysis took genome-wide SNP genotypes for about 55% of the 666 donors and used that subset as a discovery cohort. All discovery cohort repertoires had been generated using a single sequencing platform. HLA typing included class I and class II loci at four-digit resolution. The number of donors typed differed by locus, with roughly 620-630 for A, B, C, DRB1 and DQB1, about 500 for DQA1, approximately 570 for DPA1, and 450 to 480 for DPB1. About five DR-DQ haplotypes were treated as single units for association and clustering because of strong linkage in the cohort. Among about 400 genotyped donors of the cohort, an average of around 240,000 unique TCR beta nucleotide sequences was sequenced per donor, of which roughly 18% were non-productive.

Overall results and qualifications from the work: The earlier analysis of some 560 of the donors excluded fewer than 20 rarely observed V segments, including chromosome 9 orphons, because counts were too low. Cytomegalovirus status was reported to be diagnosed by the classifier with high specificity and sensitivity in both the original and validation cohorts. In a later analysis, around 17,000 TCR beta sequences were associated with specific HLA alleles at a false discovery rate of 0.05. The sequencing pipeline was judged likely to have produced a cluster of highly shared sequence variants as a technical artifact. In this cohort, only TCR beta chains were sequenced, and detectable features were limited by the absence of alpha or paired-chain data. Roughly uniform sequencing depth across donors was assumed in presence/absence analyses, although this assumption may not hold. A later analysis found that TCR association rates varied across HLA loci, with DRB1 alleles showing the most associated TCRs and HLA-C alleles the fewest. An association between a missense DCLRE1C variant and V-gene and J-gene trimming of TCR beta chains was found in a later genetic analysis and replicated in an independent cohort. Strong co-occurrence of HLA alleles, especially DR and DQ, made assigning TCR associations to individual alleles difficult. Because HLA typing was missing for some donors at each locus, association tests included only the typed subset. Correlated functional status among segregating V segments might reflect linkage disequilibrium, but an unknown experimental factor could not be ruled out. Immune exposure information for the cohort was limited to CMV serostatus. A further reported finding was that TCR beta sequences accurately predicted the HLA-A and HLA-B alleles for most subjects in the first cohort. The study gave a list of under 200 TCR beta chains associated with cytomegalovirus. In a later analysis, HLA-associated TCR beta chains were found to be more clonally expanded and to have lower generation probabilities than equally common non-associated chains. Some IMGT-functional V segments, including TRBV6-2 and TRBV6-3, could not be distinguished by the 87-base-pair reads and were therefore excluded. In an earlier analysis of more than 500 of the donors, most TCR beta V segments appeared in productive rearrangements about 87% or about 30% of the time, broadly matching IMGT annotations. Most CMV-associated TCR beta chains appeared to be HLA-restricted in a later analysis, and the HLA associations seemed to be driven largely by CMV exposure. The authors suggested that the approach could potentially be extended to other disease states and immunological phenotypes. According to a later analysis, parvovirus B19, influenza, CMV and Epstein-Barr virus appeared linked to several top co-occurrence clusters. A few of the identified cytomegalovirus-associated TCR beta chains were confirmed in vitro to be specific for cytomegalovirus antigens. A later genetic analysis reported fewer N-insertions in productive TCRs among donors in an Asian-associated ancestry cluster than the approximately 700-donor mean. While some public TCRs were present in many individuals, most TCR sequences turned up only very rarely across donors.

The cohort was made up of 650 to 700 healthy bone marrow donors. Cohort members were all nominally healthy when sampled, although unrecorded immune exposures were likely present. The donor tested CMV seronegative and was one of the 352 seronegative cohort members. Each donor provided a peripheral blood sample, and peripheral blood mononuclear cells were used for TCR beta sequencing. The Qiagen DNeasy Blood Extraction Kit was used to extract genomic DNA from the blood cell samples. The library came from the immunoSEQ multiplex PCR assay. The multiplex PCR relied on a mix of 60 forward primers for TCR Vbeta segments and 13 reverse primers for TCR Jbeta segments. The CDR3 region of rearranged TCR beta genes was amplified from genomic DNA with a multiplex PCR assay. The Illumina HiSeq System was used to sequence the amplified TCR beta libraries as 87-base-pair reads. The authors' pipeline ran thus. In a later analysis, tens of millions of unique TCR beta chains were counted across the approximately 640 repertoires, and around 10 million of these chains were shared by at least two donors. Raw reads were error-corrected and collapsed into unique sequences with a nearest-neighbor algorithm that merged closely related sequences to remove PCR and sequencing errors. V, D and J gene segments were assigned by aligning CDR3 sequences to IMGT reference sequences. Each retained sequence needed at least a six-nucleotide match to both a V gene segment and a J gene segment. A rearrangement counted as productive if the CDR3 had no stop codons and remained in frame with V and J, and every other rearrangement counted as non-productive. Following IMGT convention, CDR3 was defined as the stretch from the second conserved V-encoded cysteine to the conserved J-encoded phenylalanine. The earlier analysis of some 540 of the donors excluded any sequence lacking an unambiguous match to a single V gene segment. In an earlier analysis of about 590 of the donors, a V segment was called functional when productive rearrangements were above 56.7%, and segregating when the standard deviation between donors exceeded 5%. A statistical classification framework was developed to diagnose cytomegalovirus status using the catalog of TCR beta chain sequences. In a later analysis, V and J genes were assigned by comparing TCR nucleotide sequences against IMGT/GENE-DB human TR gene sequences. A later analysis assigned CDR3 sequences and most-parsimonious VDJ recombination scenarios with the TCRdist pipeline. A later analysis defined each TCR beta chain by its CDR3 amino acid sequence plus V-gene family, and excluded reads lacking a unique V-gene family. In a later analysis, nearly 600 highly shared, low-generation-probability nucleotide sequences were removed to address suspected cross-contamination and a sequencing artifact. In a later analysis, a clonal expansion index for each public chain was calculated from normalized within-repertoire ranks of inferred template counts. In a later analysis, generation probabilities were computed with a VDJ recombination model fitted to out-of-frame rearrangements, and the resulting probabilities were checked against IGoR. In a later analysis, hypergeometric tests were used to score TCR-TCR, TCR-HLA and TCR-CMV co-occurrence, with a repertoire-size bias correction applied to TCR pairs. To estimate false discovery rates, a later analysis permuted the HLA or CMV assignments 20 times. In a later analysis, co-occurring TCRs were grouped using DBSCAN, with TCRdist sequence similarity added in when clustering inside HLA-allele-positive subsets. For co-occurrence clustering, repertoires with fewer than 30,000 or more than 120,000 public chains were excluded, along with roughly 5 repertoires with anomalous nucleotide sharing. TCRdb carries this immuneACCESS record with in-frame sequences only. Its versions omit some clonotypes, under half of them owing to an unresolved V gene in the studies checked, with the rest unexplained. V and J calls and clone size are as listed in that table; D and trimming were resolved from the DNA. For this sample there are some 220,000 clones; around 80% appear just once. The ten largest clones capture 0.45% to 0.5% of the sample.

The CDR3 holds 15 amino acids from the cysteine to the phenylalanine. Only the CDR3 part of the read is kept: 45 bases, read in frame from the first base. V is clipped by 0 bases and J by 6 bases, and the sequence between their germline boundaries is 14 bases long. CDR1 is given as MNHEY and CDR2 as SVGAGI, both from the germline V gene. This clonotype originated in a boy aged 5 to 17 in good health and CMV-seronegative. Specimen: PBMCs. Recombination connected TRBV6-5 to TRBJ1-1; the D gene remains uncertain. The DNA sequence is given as TGTGCCAGCAGTTACTCGAGGGAGGGTAAGGCTGAAGCTTTCTTT. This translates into CASSYSREGKAEAFF.